The 23 T cell receptor beta chains presented below share a single source sample, sequenced in a study of cytomegalovirus exposure and HLA in healthy donors. The protocol was immunoSEQ multiplex PCR, while the TCRdb copy is restricted to in-frame clones and leaves out a portion. The data contain tens of thousands of clones, about 93% of them seen just once; the ten biggest clones take up about 3%. The sample taken for sequencing was PBMCs. The receptors come from a man aged 18-30 years in good health and CMV-seronegative.

The chain uses TRBV6-4 and TRBJ2-1; 13 nucleotides line up with TRBD2. Germline trimming cut 5 bases from V and 4 bases from J; bases unmatched to any gene: 2. There are 15 residues in the CDR3. Germline-derived CDR1 and CDR2 are MRHNA and SNTAGT. CDR3 region: CASSPLAGGYNEQFF. CDR3 nucleotides: TGTGCCAGCAGTCCACTAGCGGGAGGGTACAATGAGCAGTTCTTC.

The chain has TRBV28 and TRBJ1-5; 7 bases are a match to TRBD1. Trimming at V came to 5 bases and at J to 2 bases, leaving 9 bases not matched to a gene. The germline gives CDR1 MDHEN, CDR2 SYDVKM. The CDR3 totals 16 residues. The CDR3 DNA reads as TGTGCCAGCAGTCTGACCAGGGGGACGGGCAATCAGCCCCAGCATTTT. Protein product: CASSLTRGTGNQPQHF.

The rearrangement links TRBV29-1 to TRBJ2-3; TRBD2 matches at 12 bases. Trimming cost V 8 bases and J 3 bases; bases outside gene matches: 30. CDR3 size: 22 residues. Germline V lookup: CDR1 SQVTM, CDR2 ANQGSEA. The CDR3 DNA reads TGCAGCTTTCTCGAGAGGGACTTCAGGGGGCTAGCGGGAGGGCCTGGTACAGATACGCAGTATTTT. Its protein product is CSFLERDFRGLAGGPGTDTQYF.

J is TRBJ1-5 and V is TRBV27; maybe TRBD1 (6 bases). The germline V gene has CDR1 MNHEY and CDR2 SMNVEV (reference sequence). Trimming shortened V by 6 bases and J by 0 bases, and 12 bases separated the two germline ends. The CDR3 runs 15 residues. The CDR3 sequence is CASSPGQTSNQPQHF. As DNA, the CDR3 is TGTGCCAGCAGCCCTGGACAGACTAGCAATCAGCCCCAGCATTTT.

A few counts support this clone. DNA for the CDR3: TGTGCCAGCAGTGTCCCCGGACAGGGCCATCAGAGCAATCAGCCCCAGCATTTT. Amino acid sequence: CASSVPGQGHQSNQPQHF. This chain links TRBV2 with TRBJ1-5, with TRBD1 identical over 8 bases. Germline V lookup: CDR1 SNHLY, CDR2 FYNNEI. The ends lost 4 bases at V and 1 base at J; junction bases unmatched: 12. The CDR3 has 18 amino acids.

The chain combines TRBV6-4 with TRBJ1-1; a possible D gene is TRBD1 (5 bases). Germline-derived CDR1 and CDR2 are MRHNA and SNTAGT. CDR3 length: 13 amino acids. Trimming stripped 6 bases from V and 1 base from J, with 9 bases between. Here the CDR3 DNA reads TGTGCCAGCAGCCCCAGGGAGAACACTGAAGCTTTCTTT. This encodes CASSPRENTEAFF.

The chain joins TRBV7-8 to TRBJ1-1; possible D gene TRBD1, 5 bases. Trimming cost V 1 base and J 5 bases, with 11 bases left between them. The CDR3 extends over 14 amino acids. Germline CDR1 and CDR2: SGHVS and FQNEAQ. The CDR3 here is CASSLVGGGTEAFF. The CDR3 DNA reads as TGTGCCAGCAGCTTAGTTGGGGGGGGGACTGAAGCTTTCTTT. The complete variable domain, with remaining parts taken from reference TRBV7-8 and TRBJ1-1, reads GAGVSQSPRYKVAKRGQDVALRCDPISGHVSLFWYQQALGQGPEFLTYFQNEAQLDKSGLPSDRFFAERPEGSVSTLKIQRTQQEDSAVYLCASSLVGGGTEAFFGQGTRLTVV.

V is TRBV27 and J is TRBJ2-1, with TRBD2 matching 11 bases. V shed 7 bases, J shed 6 bases, and the junction held 8 bases outside the gene matches. CDR3 length equals 15 residues. Germline lookup yields CDR1 MNHEY and CDR2 SMNVEV (reference sequence). CDR3 sequence (DNA): TGTGCCAGCACCTTGGGGACTAGCGGCCGCAATGAGCAGTTCTTC. This codes for CASTLGTSGRNEQFF.

The gene calls are TRBV4-2 and TRBJ1-1; D is ambiguous. The CDR3 is 15 amino acids. CDR1 LGHNA and CDR2 YNFKEQ come from the germline V gene. Trimming cost V 4 bases and J 2 bases, with 14 bases left between them. CDR3 protein: CASSPELNQNTEAFF. DNA for the CDR3: TGTGCCAGCAGCCCCGAACTGAACCAAAACACTGAAGCTTTCTTT.

The chain is built from TRBV9 and TRBJ2-2, with 8 bases fitting TRBD1. Germline V gene sequence: CDR1 SGDLS, CDR2 YYNGEE. V lost 0 bases and J lost 4; bases outside the gene matches: 8. The CDR3 loop spans 17 amino acids. CDR3 residues: CASSVAGTGGFTGELFF. CDR3 DNA sequence: TGTGCCAGCAGCGTAGCGGGAACAGGGGGTTTCACCGGGGAGCTGTTTTTT.

This chain connects TRBV18 to TRBJ2-7, with D perhaps matching TRBD2 (5 bases). The V end was cut by 0 bases, the J end by 3 bases, with 12 bases between. CDR3 length equals 15 residues. Germline lookup yields CDR1 KGHSH and CDR2 LQKENI. The CDR3 DNA follows: TGTGCCAGCTCACCACCGAGAAGAAGCGGCTACGAGCAGTACTTC. It translates to CASSPPRRSGYEQYF.

This clone was seen a few times. The J gene is TRBJ1-4, the V gene TRBV4-1; 8 nucleotides agree with TRBD1. Per germline, CDR1 MGHRA and CDR2 YSYEKL. V trimming: 4 bases; J trimming: 8 bases; junction bases outside the gene matches: 6. This CDR3 contains 14 residues. The DNA of the CDR3 is TGCGCCAGCAGCCGCGACAGGGGTTTGGAAAAACTGTTTTTT. This codes for CASSRDRGLEKLFF.

The V gene is TRBV29-1, the J gene TRBJ2-7; D is possibly TRBD1 (6 bases). Germline V gene data show CDR1 as SQVTM and CDR2 as ANQGSEA. This CDR3 has 12 amino acids. V was pared by 3 bases and J by 2 bases, with 8 bases between. CDR3 sequence: CSVDKGAYEQYF. CDR3 sequence (DNA): TGCAGCGTTGACAAGGGGGCCTACGAGCAGTACTTC.

V is TRBV7-9 and J is TRBJ2-7, with TRBD1 identical over 8 bases. Unmatched junction bases numbered 8, after V lost 3 bases and J lost 7 bases. CDR3 length: 14 residues. The germline V gene encodes CDR1 SEHNR and CDR2 FQNEAQ (reference sequence). The CDR3 loop is CASSFGQGPQEQYF. The CDR3 DNA reads TGTGCCAGCAGCTTCGGACAGGGCCCGCAAGAGCAGTACTTC.

This chain joins TRBV2 and TRBJ2-2; TRBD1 is a possible D gene (6 bases). The CDR3 covers 13 residues. V lost 6 bases and J 6 bases, leaving 11 bases between the germline ends. Germline V lookup: CDR1 SNHLY, CDR2 FYNNEI. CDR3 nucleotide sequence: TGTGCCAGCAGAAGACAGGAGTCCGGGGAGCTGTTTTTT. Protein sequence: CASRRQESGELFF. Complete variable domain (other parts from reference TRBV2 and TRBJ2-2): EPEVTQTPSHQVTQMGQEVILRCVPISNHLYFYWYRQILGQKVEFLVSFYNNEISEKSEIFDDQFSVERPDGSNFTLKIRSTKLEDSAMYFCASRRQESGELFFGEGSRLTVL.

This clone has only one observation. The chain links TRBV6-5 to TRBJ2-3; 13 nucleotides agree with TRBD2. The CDR3 spans 16 residues. Trimming at V came to 5 bases and at J to 5 bases, leaving 7 bases not matched to a gene. CDR1 is MNHEY, CDR2 SVGAGI, per germline. The CDR3 coding sequence is TGTGCCAGCAGTAACTACCGGACTAGCGGGAGAGATACGCAGTATTTT. Translation gives CASSNYRTSGRDTQYF.

The gene calls are TRBV10-3 and TRBJ1-4; maybe TRBD1 (5 bases). CDR3 length: 15 amino acids. Trimming stripped 8 bases from V and 6 bases from J, with 19 bases between. Germline V gene sequence: CDR1 ENHRY, CDR2 SYGVKD. The CDR3 coding sequence is TGTGCCATCGGGGCCGGAGGGCAGTCGGATGAAAAACTGTTTTTT. This sequence encodes CAIGAGGQSDEKLFF.

The rearrangement uses TRBV15 and TRBJ2-1; a possible D gene is TRBD2 (5 bases). Germline loops: CDR1 LNHNV, CDR2 YYDKDF (reference sequence). Trimming took off 1 base at V and 0 bases at J, with 16 bases between the two ends. There are 18 residues in the CDR3. This CDR3 is CATSRGQIGLLSYNEQFF. The CDR3, as DNA: TGTGCCACCAGCAGAGGTCAGATCGGACTTCTCTCCTACAATGAGCAGTTCTTC.

The V gene is TRBV2, the J gene TRBJ2-5; D possibly corresponds to TRBD1 (5 bases). V lost 6 bases and J 2 bases, leaving 10 bases between the germline ends. The length of the CDR3 is 13 residues. From germline, CDR1 is SNHLY and CDR2 FYNNEI. The DNA of the CDR3 is TGTGCCAGCAGCCGAGCAGGGCAAGAGACCCAGTACTTC. This sequence encodes CASSRAGQETQYF.

V usage is TRBV19 and J usage is TRBJ1-5, with 7 nucleotides matching TRBD1. CDR3 size: 16 residues. Germline values: CDR1 LNHDA, CDR2 SQIVND (reference sequence). With V trimmed by 5 bases and J by 5 bases, 12 bases remained unmatched. CDR3 DNA sequence: TGTGCCAGTAGTGCCAAAACAGGGGCGCGGGATCAGCCCCAGCATTTT. Its translation is CASSAKTGARDQPQHF.

This clone was seen a few times. The chain uses TRBV25-1 and TRBJ2-2; possibly TRBD1 for D (5 bases). V dropped 0 bases and J dropped 3 bases, with 5 bases sitting between them. Looked up from germline, CDR1 is MGHDK and CDR2 is SYGVNS. The length of the CDR3 is 14 residues. In DNA, the CDR3 is TGTGCCAGCAGTGAATACAGGGACACCGGGGAGCTGTTTTTT. It encodes CASSEYRDTGELFF.

V gene TRBV2 combines with J gene TRBJ1-1, with a tentative D call TRBD1 (6 bases). The germline V and J ends were trimmed by 7 bases and 0 bases, with 15 bases remaining between them. Germline V lookup: CDR1 SNHLY, CDR2 FYNNEI. The length of the CDR3 is 15 residues. The DNA of the CDR3 is TGTGCCAGCAAAAAAGGGGGGGCTATGAACACTGAAGCTTTCTTT. This translates into CASKKGGAMNTEAFF. The whole variable domain, remainder taken from reference TRBV2 and TRBJ1-1, is EPEVTQTPSHQVTQMGQEVILRCVPISNHLYFYWYRQILGQKVEFLVSFYNNEISEKSEIFDDQFSVERPDGSNFTLKIRSTKLEDSAMYFCASKKGGAMNTEAFFGQGTRLTVV.

The chain combines TRBV12-5 with TRBJ2-3; 7 bases fit TRBD2. The CDR3 runs 17 residues. CDR1 is LGHNT, CDR2 FRNRAP, per germline. V was clipped by 3 bases and J by 2 bases; unmatched bases: 11. The CDR3 loop is CASGFSQLAGVTDTQYF. CDR3 bases: TGTGCTAGTGGTTTCTCCCAACTCGCGGGAGTCACAGATACGCAGTATTTT.